This TCR beta chain was captured in a study of blood T cell repertoires in COVID-19. On the study more broadly: Sites across the United States, Italy and Spain contributed samples from acute and convalescent COVID-19. The cDNA or gDNA used as material had been derived from T cells, B-cell-depleted T cells, or PBMCs.

The CDR3 consists of 15 residues. The germline CDR1 and CDR2 sequences are MNHEY and SVGEGT. Trimming took 6 bases from V and 5 from J, leaving 19 bases between them. This clone was counted once. The authors' processing: Scientists estimated how many nucleated cells there were by amplifying reference gene primers. Clones were read by immunoSEQ multiplex PCR, and TCRdb kept only the in-frame ones, dropping some. Clonal size and the V and J genes are those of that table, whereas D and trimming came from the DNA. The repertoire holds about 200,000 clones, with approximately 87% as singletons. The TCR originated in a man aged 60 to 69 who had recovered from COVID-19. This chain links TRBV6-2 or TRBV6-3 with TRBJ2-5; TRBD2 might be the D (7 bases). Specimen: peripheral blood. The CDR3 DNA follows: TGTGCCAGCAGCCGGGTGCGGGGGCCGGGGGAGACCCAGTACTTC. Its translation: CASSRVRGPGETQYF.